Shown below are 27 T cell receptor beta chains from a single sample sequenced in a study of shared T cell receptors in the human thymus. Repertoires were generated with immunoSEQ multiplex PCR, while TCRdb's copy carries only in-frame clones and drops some. The sample carries around 730,000 clones, 70% to 90% recorded once. These data were also filed under a second study, of human thymus T cells.

Sample: thymocytes. Every receptor here comes from a girl less than two years old with a congenital heart defect.

This chain connects TRBV7-2 to TRBJ1-2, with D hard to call. The ends were cut back, 6 bases at V and 5 bases at J, with 10 bases in the middle. The CDR3 has 12 residues. Germline lookup yields CDR1 SGHTA and CDR2 FQGNSA. For the CDR3, the DNA is TGTGCCAGCAGGGGGAGTCCTTATGGCTACACCTTC. This sequence encodes CASRGSPYGYTF.

The chain is built from TRBV6-1 and TRBJ1-1, with 8 bases aligning to TRBD1. Germline V gene lookup returns CDR1 MNHNS and CDR2 SASEGT. The V gene end was trimmed by 1 base and the J gene end by 1 base; junction bases not matched to a gene: 2. CDR3 length: 15 amino acids. This chain's CDR3 is CASSEGTGTNTEAFF. CDR3 sequence (DNA): TGTGCCAGCAGTGAAGGGACAGGGACGAACACTGAAGCTTTCTTT.

The chain joins TRBV5-6 to TRBJ1-2; the D gene is possibly TRBD1 (5 bases). The V end was cut by 4 bases, the J end by 0 bases, with 19 bases between. CDR1 is SGHDT, CDR2 YYEEEE, per germline. The CDR3 is 17 residues long. CDR3 nucleotide sequence: TGTGCCAGCAGCCGTTCACTGGACACGAGACCTAACTATGGCTACACCTTC. Its protein is CASSRSLDTRPNYGYTF.

This clone was detected only once. The rearrangement joins TRBV7-6 to TRBJ1-2; 7 bases align to TRBD1. Germline values: CDR1 SGHVS, CDR2 FNYEAQ. This CDR3 spans 14 amino acids. The V segment lost 5 bases and the J segment 4 bases; nucleotides outside the gene matches: 7. The CDR3 protein is CASSPRGRIYGYTF. The CDR3 nucleotides are TGTGCCAGCAGCCCGAGGGGGCGCATCTATGGCTACACCTTC.

The CDR3 sequence: CASSSTGGGSYGYTF. CDR3 DNA: TGTGCCAGCAGCTCGACAGGGGGCGGGTCCTATGGCTACACCTTC. This rearrangement joins TRBV7-7 to TRBJ1-2; TRBD1 matches at 10 bases. The CDR3 runs 15 residues. Trimming removed 4 bases from V and 4 bases from J; junction bases left unmatched: 6. Germline loops: CDR1 SSHAT, CDR2 FNYEAQ (reference sequence). Full variable domain (rest looked up from reference TRBV7-7 and TRBJ1-2): GAGVSQSPRYKVTKRGQDVTLRCDPISSHATLYWYQQALGQGPEFLTYFNYEAQPDKSGLPSDRFSAERPEGSISTLTIQRTEQRDSAMYRCASSSTGGGSYGYTFGSGTRLTVV.

This clone was seen more than once but under ten times. The CDR3 DNA sequence: TGTGCCAGCAGCTTGGACAGGGGGTGGGACTATGGCTACACCTTC. Amino acid sequence: CASSLDRGWDYGYTF. The chain joins TRBV5-5 to TRBJ1-2; 8 nucleotides agree with TRBD1. This CDR3 contains 15 residues. CDR1 SGHKS and CDR2 YYEKEE come from the germline V gene (reference sequence). The trim removed 0 bases at V and 3 bases at J, leaving 4 bases unmatched.

The chain has TRBV14 and TRBJ1-2; TRBD1 aligns across 8 bases. Germline V gene sequence: CDR1 SGHDN, CDR2 FVKESK. Germline trimming cut 5 bases from V and 7 bases from J; bases unmatched to any gene: 15. The CDR3 extends over 16 amino acids. As DNA, the CDR3 is TGTGCCAGCAGCAGCCTGGGGTCTGCCGACAGGGGTGGCTACACCTTC. It yields the protein CASSSLGSADRGGYTF. The variable domain in full, completed from reference TRBV14 and TRBJ1-2, reads EAGVTQFPSHSVIEKGQTVTLRCDPISGHDNLYWYRRVMGKEIKFLLHFVKESKQDESGMPNNRFLAERTGGTYSTLKVQPAELEDSGVYFCASSSLGSADRGGYTFGSGTRLTVV.

The chain recombines TRBV20-1 with TRBJ2-4, with a weak D call TRBD1 (5 bases). The CDR3 consists of 11 residues. The germline CDR1 and CDR2 sequences are DFQATT and SNEGSKA (reference sequence). V was clipped by 1 base and J by 16 bases, with 14 bases between them. The CDR3 sequence: CSARGAGRSYF. For the CDR3, the DNA is TGCAGTGCTAGAGGGGCAGGGCGGTCATACTTC.

J is TRBJ1-1 and V is TRBV28, with 7 bases aligning to TRBD1. The CDR3 runs 14 residues. Germline CDR1 is MDHEN and CDR2 is SYDVKM. J lost 6 bases, V lost 7 bases, and 11 bases had no gene match. DNA for the CDR3: TGTGCCAGCACCTCGAACAGGGGCTCGGCTGAAGCTTTCTTT. Amino acid sequence: CASTSNRGSAEAFF.

This clone came up a few times. CDR3 DNA sequence: TGTGCCAGCAGGGGGGGACAGGGGAGGGAGACCCAGTACTTC. It codes for CASRGGQGRETQYF. This chain connects TRBV27 to TRBJ2-5; 10 nucleotides agree with TRBD1. The CDR3 has 14 residues. Trimming removed 6 bases from V and 5 bases from J; junction bases left unmatched: 6. The germline gives CDR1 MNHEY, CDR2 SMNVEV (reference sequence).

V usage is TRBV6-5 and J usage is TRBJ2-7; unclear D gene. The length of the CDR3 is 13 residues. V was pared by 6 bases and J by 0 bases, with 9 bases between. Germline V gives CDR1 MNHEY, CDR2 SVGAGI. CDR3 sequence reads: CASSDRSSYEQYF. The CDR3 DNA is TGTGCCAGCAGCGACCGGAGCTCCTACGAGCAGTACTTC.

The V call is TRBV6-5, the J call TRBJ1-1; the match to TRBD1 covers 7 bases. The CDR3 is 15 amino acids. Trimming at V came to 7 bases and at J to 0 bases, leaving 8 bases not matched to a gene. CDR1 MNHEY and CDR2 SVGAGI come from the germline V gene. CDR3 DNA sequence: TGTGCCAGCACCACCGGGACAGATATGAACACTGAAGCTTTCTTT. The encoded protein is CASTTGTDMNTEAFF.

The gene calls are TRBV7-9 and TRBJ2-5; 12 nucleotides match TRBD1. From germline, CDR1 is SEHNR and CDR2 FQNEAQ (reference sequence). CDR3 length: 16 amino acids. The ends lost 0 bases at V and 3 bases at J; junction bases unmatched: 2. CDR3 sequence: CASSLAGQGAKETQYF. As DNA, the CDR3 is TGTGCCAGCAGCTTAGCGGGACAGGGGGCGAAAGAGACCCAGTACTTC.

J is TRBJ1-5 and V is TRBV4-1; no clear D. The CDR3 covers 16 residues. Per germline, CDR1 MGHRA and CDR2 YSYEKL. Trimming stripped 1 base from V and 6 bases from J, with 16 bases between. The CDR3 is CASSQGSGGYGQPQHF. The CDR3 DNA reads TGCGCCAGCAGCCAAGGTAGTGGCGGGTACGGTCAGCCCCAGCATTTT.

The chain is built from TRBV6-1 and TRBJ1-6; D is ambiguous. Trimming removed 6 bases from V and 9 bases from J, with 15 bases in between. This CDR3 contains 14 residues. CDR1 MNHNS and CDR2 SASEGT come from the germline V gene. The CDR3 sequence: CASSELGEISPLHF. CDR3 coding DNA: TGTGCCAGCAGCGAACTAGGCGAGATTTCACCCCTCCACTTT.

Here the CDR3 reads CASEPDRDHEDTQYF. CDR3 nucleotides: TGTGCCAGCGAACCGGACAGGGACCACGAAGATACGCAGTATTTT. This chain links TRBV7-9 with TRBJ2-3; 8 bases are shared with TRBD1. The CDR3 runs to 15 residues. J lost 5 bases, V lost 8 bases, and 12 bases had no gene match. Per germline, CDR1 SEHNR and CDR2 FQNEAQ (reference sequence).

This chain links TRBV29-1 with TRBJ2-7; 8 positions match TRBD1. The CDR3 is 13 amino acids. Germline CDR1 reads SQVTM; CDR2 reads ANQGSEA. CDR3 DNA: TGCAACGTGGGCCGGGACAGGACTTACGAGCAGTACTTC. Translated: CNVGRDRTYEQYF.

The chain recombines TRBV27 with TRBJ2-1, with D perhaps TRBD2 (5 bases). CDR1 and CDR2 (germline): MNHEY, SMNVEV (reference sequence). The CDR3 is 15 residues long. V gave up 7 bases and J gave up 3 bases, with 16 bases separating them. CDR3 nucleotides: TGTGCCAGCACCCCCCGGGGAGCGTTCTACAATGAGCAGTTCTTC. Its translation: CASTPRGAFYNEQFF.

The rearrangement links TRBV7-6 to TRBJ1-1, with D possibly matching TRBD1 (6 bases). This CDR3 has 15 residues. Germline V gives CDR1 SGHVS, CDR2 FNYEAQ. Trimming took 2 bases from V and 11 from J, leaving 21 bases between them. Here the CDR3 reads CASSLPGTQMKPAFF. In nucleotides, the CDR3 is TGTGCCAGCAGCTTACCCGGGACACAGATGAAACCGGCTTTCTTT.

This sequence joins TRBV5-6 and TRBJ1-1; possible D gene TRBD1, 6 bases. The CDR3 runs 18 residues. Germline loops: CDR1 SGHDT, CDR2 YYEEEE. The ends were cut back, 0 bases at V and 0 bases at J, with 18 bases in the middle. The CDR3 DNA reads TGTGCCAGCAGCTTGGGGGGGCCACAGGAGGCTCTGAACACTGAAGCTTTCTTT. It encodes CASSLGGPQEALNTEAFF.

The chain joins TRBV10-3 to TRBJ2-1, with TRBD2 identical over 11 bases. The CDR3 runs to 15 residues. V lost 10 bases to trimming and J lost 8 bases; unmatched junction nucleotides: 13. Germline CDR1 is ENHRY and CDR2 is SYGVKD. CDR3: CATYPSGGQTDEQFF. The CDR3 coding sequence is TGTGCCACCTACCCTAGCGGGGGGCAGACTGATGAGCAGTTCTTC.

The chain is built from TRBV29-1 and TRBJ1-1; no firm D call. The CDR3 loop spans 12 amino acids. Germline V gene data show CDR1 as SQVTM and CDR2 as ANQGSEA. V lost 4 bases, J lost 4 bases, and 10 bases lay in between. CDR3 DNA: TGCAGCGTTGTCATCGAGGCCACTGAAGCTTTCTTT. Protein: CSVVIEATEAFF.

The V call is TRBV5-1, the J call TRBJ1-1; 9 nucleotides line up with TRBD1. V shed 4 bases, J shed 3 bases, and the junction held 16 bases outside the gene matches. CDR3 length: 18 amino acids. Germline loops: CDR1 SGHRS, CDR2 YFSETQ. The CDR3 spells CASSRGGQGKGGDTEAFF. The CDR3 DNA is TGCGCCAGCAGCCGAGGGGGACAGGGTAAAGGGGGCGACACTGAAGCTTTCTTT.

This sequence joins TRBV4-3 and TRBJ2-5; 7 nucleotides line up with TRBD1. V lost 4 bases, J lost 5 bases, and 13 bases stayed unmatched. Germline V gives CDR1 LGHNA, CDR2 YSLEER. The CDR3 extends over 16 amino acids. The CDR3 sequence: CASSPRKDRAVETQYF. CDR3 nucleotides: TGCGCCAGCAGCCCCAGAAAAGACAGGGCGGTGGAGACCCAGTACTTC.

The V and J genes are TRBV19 and TRBJ2-2; TRBD1 aligns across 7 bases. V lost 4 bases to trimming and J lost 5 bases; unmatched junction nucleotides: 4. CDR3 length: 14 amino acids. CDR1 is LNHDA and CDR2 is SQIVND in the germline V gene (reference sequence). The CDR3 nucleotides read TGTGCCAGTAGTAAACAGGGGCCTACCGGGGAGCTGTTTTTT. Its protein is CASSKQGPTGELFF.

The table lists this clone with a count of one. V gene TRBV4-3 combines with J gene TRBJ2-4; the match to TRBD1 covers 8 bases. The V segment lost 1 base and the J segment 8 bases; nucleotides outside the gene matches: 10. Germline lookup yields CDR1 LGHNA and CDR2 YSLEER. This CDR3 comprises 16 residues. DNA of the CDR3: TGCGCCAGCAGCCAAGGGAGCACAGGGGGGTTGCACATTCAGTACTTC. This translates into CASSQGSTGGLHIQYF.

In its sample, this clone was seen once. The chain couples TRBV27 to TRBJ2-3; 7 positions match TRBD1. Germline assignment: CDR1 MNHEY and CDR2 SMNVEV (reference sequence). CDR3 size: 16 residues. V gave up 6 bases and J gave up 0 bases; unmatched junction bases: 9. This chain's CDR3 is CASRGGTVASTDTQYF. The CDR3, as DNA: TGTGCCAGCAGGGGTGGGACAGTTGCTAGCACAGATACGCAGTATTTT.